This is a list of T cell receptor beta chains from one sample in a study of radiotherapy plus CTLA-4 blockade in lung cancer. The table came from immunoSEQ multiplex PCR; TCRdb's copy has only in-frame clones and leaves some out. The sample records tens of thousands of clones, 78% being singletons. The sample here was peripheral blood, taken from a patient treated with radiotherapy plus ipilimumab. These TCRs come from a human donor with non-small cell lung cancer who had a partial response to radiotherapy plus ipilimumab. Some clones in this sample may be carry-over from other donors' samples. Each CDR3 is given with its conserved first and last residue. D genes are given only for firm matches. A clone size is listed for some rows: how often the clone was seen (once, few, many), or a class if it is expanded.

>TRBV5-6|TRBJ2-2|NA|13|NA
CASSVGLSGELFF
TGTGCCAGCAGCGTGGGACTGTCCGGGGAGCTGTTTTTT
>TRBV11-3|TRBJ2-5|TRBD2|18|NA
CASSFSGGTGGKKETQYF
TGTGCCAGCAGTTTTAGTGGAGGGACGGGAGGGAAAAAAGAGACCCAGTACTTC
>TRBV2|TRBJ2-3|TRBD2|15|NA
CASRVTSGGYDTQYF
TGTGCCAGCAGGGTTACTAGCGGGGGGTACGATACGCAGTATTTT
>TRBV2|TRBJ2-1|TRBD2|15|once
CASTPGLAGDSEQFF
TGTGCCAGCACTCCGGGACTAGCGGGAGATAGTGAGCAGTTCTTC
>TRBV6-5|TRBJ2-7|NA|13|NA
CASTPKASYEQYF
TGTGCCAGCACCCCTAAGGCTAGCTACGAGCAGTACTTC
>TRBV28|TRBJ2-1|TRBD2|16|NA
CASTLLAGGSYNEQFF
TGTGCCAGCACCCTTCTAGCGGGGGGTTCCTACAATGAGCAGTTCTTC
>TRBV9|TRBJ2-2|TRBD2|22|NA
CASSVFPYGTSGRFSGTGELFF
TGTGCCAGCAGCGTTTTTCCCTACGGGACTAGCGGGAGGTTTTCGGGCACCGGGGAGCTGTTTTTT
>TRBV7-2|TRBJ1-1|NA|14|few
CASSPRPGYTEAFF
TGTGCCAGCAGCCCGAGGCCGGGGTACACTGAAGCTTTCTTT
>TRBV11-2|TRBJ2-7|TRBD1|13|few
CASSLTGGYEQYF
TGTGCCAGCAGCTTGACAGGGGGCTACGAGCAGTACTTC
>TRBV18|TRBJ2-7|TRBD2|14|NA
CASSPTREGYEQYF
TGTGCCAGCTCCCCGACACGGGAGGGCTATGAGCAGTACTTC
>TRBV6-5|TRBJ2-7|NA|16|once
CASSSLGLPGSYEQYF
TGTGCCAGCAGTTCCCTCGGACTCCCGGGGTCCTACGAGCAGTACTTC
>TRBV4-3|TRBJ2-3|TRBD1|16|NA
CASSPDGQALTDTQYF
TGCGCCAGCAGCCCCGACGGACAGGCCCTCACAGATACGCAGTATTTT
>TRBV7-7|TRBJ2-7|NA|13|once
CASSLNQGSEQYF
TGTGCCAGCAGCTTAAACCAGGGTAGCGAGCAGTACTTC
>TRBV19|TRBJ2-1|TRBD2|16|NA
CASSRLAGASYNEQFF
TGTGCCAGTAGTCGACTAGCGGGAGCATCCTACAATGAGCAGTTCTTC
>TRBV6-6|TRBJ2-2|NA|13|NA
CAASTSRAGELFF
TGTGCCGCCAGCACTTCGAGGGCCGGGGAGCTGTTTTTT
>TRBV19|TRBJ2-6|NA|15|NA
CASSIGQNWANVLTF
TGTGCCAGTAGTATTGGACAGAACTGGGCCAACGTCCTGACTTTC
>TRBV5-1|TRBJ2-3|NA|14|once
CASSLVGGEDTQYF
TGCGCCAGCAGCTTGGTTGGGGGCGAAGATACGCAGTATTTT
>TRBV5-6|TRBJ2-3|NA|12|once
CASSPGLYTQYF
TGTGCCAGCAGCCCCGGACTCTATACGCAGTATTTT
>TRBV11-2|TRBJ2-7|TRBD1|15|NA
CASRRTGQTTYEQYF
TGTGCCAGCAGAAGGACGGGACAGACTACCTACGAGCAGTACTTC
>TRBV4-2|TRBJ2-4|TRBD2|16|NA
CASSPGSSGTKNIQYF
TGTGCCAGCAGCCCAGGGTCTAGCGGGACCAAAAACATTCAGTACTTC
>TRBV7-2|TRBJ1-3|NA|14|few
CASSQLSSGNTIYF
TGTGCCAGCAGCCAACTAAGCTCTGGAAACACCATATATTTT
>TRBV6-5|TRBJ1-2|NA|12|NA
CATRTGGYGYTF
TGTGCCACCAGGACGGGAGGCTATGGCTACACCTTC
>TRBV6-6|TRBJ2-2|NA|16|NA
CASSFQRQAGTGELFF
TGTGCCAGCAGTTTTCAAAGACAGGCAGGTACCGGGGAGCTGTTTTTT
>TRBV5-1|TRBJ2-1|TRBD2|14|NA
CASSFAGGHTEQFF
TGCGCCAGCAGCTTTGCGGGAGGGCACACTGAGCAGTTCTTC
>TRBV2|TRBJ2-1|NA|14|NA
CASRGTSSRNEQFF
TGTGCCAGCAGGGGGACTTCTTCTCGCAATGAGCAGTTCTTC
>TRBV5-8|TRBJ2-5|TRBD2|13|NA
CASSFPGGETQYF
TGTGCCAGCAGCTTCCCGGGGGGGGAGACCCAGTACTTC
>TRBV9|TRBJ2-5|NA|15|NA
CASSKAGALAETQYF
TGTGCCAGCAGCAAAGCCGGGGCCCTAGCGGAGACCCAGTACTTC
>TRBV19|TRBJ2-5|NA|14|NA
CASSPAGNQETQYF
TGTGCCAGTAGCCCCGCGGGAAACCAAGAGACCCAGTACTTC
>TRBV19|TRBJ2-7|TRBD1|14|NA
CASSIHRGPYEQYF
TGTGCCAGTAGTATCCACAGGGGGCCTTACGAGCAGTACTTC
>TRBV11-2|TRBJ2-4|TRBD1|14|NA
CASSWDSSKNIQYF
TGTGCCAGCAGCTGGGACAGCTCCAAAAACATTCAGTACTTC
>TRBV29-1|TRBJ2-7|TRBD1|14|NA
CSVETGQGADEQYF
TGCAGCGTTGAAACGGGACAGGGGGCAGACGAGCAGTACTTC
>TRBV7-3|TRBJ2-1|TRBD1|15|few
CASSRTRTGGTEQFF
TGTGCCAGCAGCCGAACTCGGACAGGGGGCACTGAGCAGTTCTTC
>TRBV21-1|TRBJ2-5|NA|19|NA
CASSKRKEAGPTYQETQYF
TGTGCCAGCAGCAAAAGAAAGGAAGCGGGACCAACGTACCAAGAGACCCAGTACTTC
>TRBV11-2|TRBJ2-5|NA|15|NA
CASSLLPDAGAPQYF
TGTGCCAGCAGCCTACTACCGGACGCGGGGGCACCCCAGTACTTC
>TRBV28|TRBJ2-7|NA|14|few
CASSLGRGRNEQYF
TGTGCCAGCAGTTTAGGCCGGGGTCGGAACGAGCAGTACTTC
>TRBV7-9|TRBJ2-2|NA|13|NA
CASSLIASGELFF
TGTGCCAGCAGCTTAATAGCCTCCGGGGAGCTGTTTTTT
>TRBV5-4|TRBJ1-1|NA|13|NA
CASSLSPGTEAFF
TGTGCCAGCAGCTTGTCCCCGGGGACTGAAGCTTTCTTT
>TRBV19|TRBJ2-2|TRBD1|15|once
CASSIDQQGAGELFF
TGTGCCAGTAGTATAGACCAACAGGGGGCCGGGGAGCTGTTTTTT
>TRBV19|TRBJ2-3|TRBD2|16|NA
CASSLGLAGLIDTQYF
TGTGCCAGTAGTCTGGGACTAGCGGGGCTTATTGATACGCAGTATTTT